Listed below are T cell receptor beta chains from one sample, sequenced in a study of CXCR3-negative and CXCR3-positive naive CD8 T cells. Using the 5' RACE reads, TCRdb records one entry per CDR3 protein without DNA. The sample includes some 8,300 distinct CDR3 sequences. The sequencing input was naive CXCR3- CD8+ T cells from blood. Receptors originate from a human donor in good health. Some clones in this sample may be carry-over from other donors' samples. CDR3s include the opening cysteine and the closing phenylalanine or tryptophan. The order of the fields is clone size, J gene, V gene, CDR3 protein. Not all rows give a size; the values are once, few, many and, for expanded clones, a class.

>medium-sized|TRBJ2-7|TRBV29-1
CSVVPGDTYEQYF
>.|TRBJ1-2|TRBV7-9
CASSLRDRGNYGYTF
>.|TRBJ2-7|TRBV4-1
CASSQDLIASYEQYF
>.|TRBJ2-3|TRBV9
CASSEVAGGPSDTQYF
>.|TRBJ1-1|TRBV27
CASSPNRGWLNTEAFF
>.|TRBJ2-1|TRBV10-3
CAISEPGMDYNEQFF
>.|TRBJ2-1|TRBV2
CASSDGLASHEQFF
>.|TRBJ2-1|TRBV29-1
CSVVDRGSYNEQFF
>.|TRBJ2-7|TRBV7-7
CASSQGLGSSYEQYF
>medium-sized|TRBJ2-2|TRBV29-1
CSVDGQNTGELFF
>medium-sized|TRBJ2-1|TRBV19
CASSIGLAAQGQFF
>.|TRBJ2-3|TRBV29-1
CSVEDLTDTQYF
>medium-sized|TRBJ1-1|TRBV13
CASSLDPARTEAFF
>.|TRBJ2-7|TRBV20-1
CSARRDYEQYF
>.|TRBJ1-1|TRBV28
CASSPSRGGRTEAFF
>medium-sized|TRBJ2-2|TRBV29-1
CSVVPSQPAGETGELFF
>.|TRBJ2-2|TRBV10-3
CAISEAVAGVNTGELFF
>.|TRBJ2-5|TRBV29-1
CSVGLAGSQETQYF
>.|TRBJ2-7|TRBV29-1
CSVRAPDSYEQYF
>medium-sized|TRBJ1-2|TRBV15
CATSPRVGQTRNYGYTF
>.|TRBJ2-5|TRBV9
CASSVAAGTGETQYF
>medium-sized|TRBJ2-1|TRBV4-2
CASSQDPGLFVDEQFF
>.|TRBJ2-1|TRBV28
CASSPGTGSNEQFF
>.|TRBJ2-1|TRBV29-1
CSVTGNYNEQFF
>medium-sized|TRBJ2-5|TRBV14
CASSQGRETQYF
>medium-sized|TRBJ2-7|TRBV27
CASSPTRGREQYF
>.|TRBJ2-1|TRBV27
CASSWGANEQFF
>.|TRBJ2-1|TRBV29-1
CSVSTTGFYNEQFF
>medium-sized|TRBJ2-7|TRBV20-1
CSASHHSYEQYF
>.|TRBJ2-3|TRBV4-2
CASSQVEAGEDTQYF
>medium-sized|TRBJ2-3|TRBV15
CATSSRREGTDTQYF
>.|TRBJ2-5|TRBV2
CASSEAGWGETQYF
>.|TRBJ2-7|TRBV6-5
CASSYSLAGGLQYEQYF
>.|TRBJ1-1|TRBV7-3
CASSLTGNTEAFF
>.|TRBJ2-1|TRBV29-1
CSAKRENSNEQFF
>.|TRBJ2-3|TRBV27
CASSLSPWGTDTQYF
>medium-sized|TRBJ1-6|TRBV14
CASSHFIGSGSTYNSPLHF
>.|TRBJ2-1|TRBV20-1
CSADSGSSYNEQFF
>.|TRBJ2-2|TRBV5-4
CASSLMGAGTGELFF
>.|TRBJ2-5|TRBV5-1
CASSWGLAGVNGETQYF
>.|TRBJ2-7|TRBV5-1
CASSFTSGRAVNEQYF
>medium-sized|TRBJ2-1|TRBV15
CATSRRDSGLYNEQFF
>.|TRBJ2-7|TRBV29-1
CSGQWGNTYEQYF
>.|TRBJ2-4|TRBV6-5
CASIGDRAKNIQYF